This T cell receptor (beta chain) stems from a study of T cell changes during pregnancy in multiple sclerosis. Sequencing used immunoSEQ multiplex PCR; TCRdb keeps in-frame clones, though not all of them. This sample has some 97,000 clones; roughly 90% occur once, and the top ten carry just under 2%. Germline CDR1 is SEHNR and CDR2 is FQNEAQ (reference sequence). The CDR3 spans 16 residues. V lost 5 bases and J lost 0, with 14 bases in between. This chain links TRBV7-9 with TRBJ1-3; D may be TRBD1 (6 bases). Sequencing used peripheral blood, obtained after pregnancy. The origin of this receptor is a female donor with multiple sclerosis, enrolled in a pregnancy study. The CDR3 DNA reads as TGTGCCAGCAGCCACGGGACACTGAGCTCTGGAAACACCATATATTTT. This sequence encodes CASSHGTLSSGNTIYF.